This TCR beta chain appears in the sequencing data of a study of T cells in Graves' hyperthyroidism and ophthalmopathy. This clonotype was found many times. The germline V gene has CDR1 MNHEY and CDR2 SVGEGT. This CDR3 is 17 amino acids long. V was shortened by 4 bases and J by 0 bases, with 18 bases between the two germline ends. Regions amplified from RNA transcripts were the TCR beta CDR3 regions. The TCR CDR3 first-round RT-PCR relied on the HTBI primer set. MiXCR was run by TCRdb on the multiplex PCR reads, yielding one entry per CDR3 protein. The top ten clones hold approximately 30% of a sample with about 46,000 distinct CDR3 sequences, around 48% of them seen once.

The specimen was peripheral blood or thyroid tissue (not recorded which). The chain joins TRBV6-2 or TRBV6-3 to TRBJ1-1; no reliable D call. The clonotype comes from a woman aged 50 to 65 with Graves' hyperthyroidism. In nucleotides, the CDR3 is TGTGCCAGCAGTTCCCCCCTAGGCGAAGTAATGAACACTGAAGCTTTCTTT. Protein product: CASSSPLGEVMNTEAFF.